The present T cell receptor beta chain was sequenced within a study of T cells in Graves' hyperthyroidism and ophthalmopathy. Patients showing uncontrolled infection, other autoimmune disease, pregnancy or lactation were ineligible. The diagnoses drew upon clinical symptoms, serum thyroxine and TRAb, thyroid ultrasound and orbital computed tomography. Germline V CDR1 and CDR2: LGHNA, YSLEER. V gave up 0 bases and J gave up 8 bases; unmatched junction bases: 11. This CDR3 comprises 17 residues. Authors of the study amplified TCR beta CDR3 regions from RNA transcripts. A set of HTBI primers served as the primers for a first-round RT-PCR of the TCR CDR3. TCRdb re-analysed the multiplex PCR reads in MiXCR, keeping a single row per CDR3 protein. The table records a few hundred thousand distinct CDR3 sequences, more than 15% of them present only once.

The receptor's source is a woman in her twenties or thirties with Graves' ophthalmopathy. The sample consisted of blood. The chain recombines TRBV4-3 with TRBJ2-1; 9 bases align to TRBD2. The CDR3 loop reads CASSQEGRREGLDEQFF. CDR3 DNA sequence: TGCGCCAGCAGCCAAGAGGGGAGGCGGGAGGGCCTCGATGAGCAGTTCTTC.